The 31 T cell receptor beta chains reported below all come from one sample, sequenced in a study of cytotoxic CD8 clonotypes in ibrutinib-treated CLL. This table comes from immunoSEQ multiplex PCR, and its TCRdb copy is limited to in-frame clones, with some not included. The sample has 250,000 to 350,000 clones, 65% to 85% seen once. Sample: PBMCs, taken at disease progression, from a patient treated with ibrutinib. These receptors were taken from a human donor with chronic lymphocytic leukemia.

The chain recombines TRBV21-1 with TRBJ2-5. TRBV21-1 is tagged as a pseudogene. The CDR3 is made up of 12 amino acids. CDR3 bases: TGTGCCAGCAGCCTGTCAGAGCAGACCCAGTACTTC. Its protein product is CASSLSEQTQYF.

V usage is TRBV2 and J usage is TRBJ2-6, with D tentatively TRBD1 or TRBD2 (6 bases each). The germline CDR1 and CDR2 sequences are SNHLY and FYNNEI. The V end was cut by 7 bases, the J end by 6 bases, with 13 bases between. The CDR3 is 14 amino acids. CDR3 sequence: CASTRGPEANVLTF. As DNA, the CDR3 is TGTGCCAGCACCCGGGGGCCGGAGGCCAACGTCCTGACTTTC.

This chain uses TRBV5-1 with TRBJ2-3, with D perhaps matching TRBD1 (6 bases). This CDR3 comprises 15 residues. From germline, CDR1 is SGHRS and CDR2 YFSETQ. V lost 0 bases and J lost 3, with 11 bases in between. The CDR3 DNA reads as TGCGCCAGCAGCTTGGAGGGACACCGAACAGATACGCAGTATTTT. The encoded protein is CASSLEGHRTDTQYF. The full variable domain, its missing parts supplied by reference TRBV5-1 and TRBJ2-3, is KAGVTQTPRYLIKTRGQQVTLSCSPISGHRSVSWYQQTPGQGLQFLFEYFSETQRNKGNFPGRFSGRQFSNSRSEMNVSTLELGDSALYLCASSLEGHRTDTQYFGPGTRLTVL.

The CDR3 loop reads CASSAKKTTGNSADTQYF. The CDR3 bases are TGCGCCAGCAGCGCAAAAAAAACGACCGGAAACTCGGCAGATACGCAGTATTTT. The chain combines TRBV5-1 with TRBJ2-3; D not resolved. Trimming cost V 4 bases and J 4 bases, with 25 bases left between them. The CDR3 contains 18 residues. Germline CDR1 reads SGHRS; CDR2 reads YFSETQ.

The rearrangement links TRBV19 to TRBJ2-3, with 7 bases lining up with TRBD2. The CDR3 has 15 residues. The germline V gene has CDR1 LNHDA and CDR2 SQIVND (reference sequence). V dropped 3 bases and J dropped 1; count of bases not matched to a gene: 4. The CDR3 is CASSIEGGRTDTQYF. For the CDR3, the DNA is TGTGCCAGTAGTATCGAGGGAGGGCGCACAGATACGCAGTATTTT.

V gene TRBV5-4 combines with J gene TRBJ2-3, with 11 bases that match TRBD1. The CDR3 runs 16 residues. CDR1 SGHNT and CDR2 YYREEE come from the germline V gene (reference sequence). Trimming cost V 4 bases and J 5 bases; bases outside gene matches: 9. This CDR3 is CASSRLRTGGQDTQYF. DNA of the CDR3: TGTGCCAGCAGCCGACTTAGGACAGGGGGCCAAGATACGCAGTATTTT.

This chain joins TRBV5-4 and TRBJ2-7, with D tentatively TRBD2 (5 bases). This CDR3 is 15 amino acids long. CDR1 is SGHNT and CDR2 is YYREEE in the germline V gene (reference sequence). Trimming pared 4 bases from V and 3 bases from J, leaving 17 bases between. In nucleotides, the CDR3 is TGTGCCAGCAGCAGGGCCGGTGGGAGCCGCTACGAGCAGTACTTC. It translates to CASSRAGGSRYEQYF. Full variable domain (remainder filled in from reference TRBV5-4 and TRBJ2-7): ETGVTQSPTHLIKTRGQQVTLRCSSQSGHNTVSWYQQALGQGPQFIFQYYREEENGRGNFPPRFSGLQFPNYSSELNVNALELDDSALYLCASSRAGGSRYEQYFGPGTRLTVT.

The rearrangement uses TRBV5-1 and TRBJ2-1; no definite D call. V shed 0 bases and J shed 9 bases, with 22 bases lying between them. The CDR3 has 17 amino acids. Germline lookup yields CDR1 SGHRS and CDR2 YFSETQ. The CDR3 coding sequence is TGCGCCAGCAGCTTGGGGTCGCTCCCACCCCGACGCGGTGAGCAGTTCTTC. Protein product: CASSLGSLPPRRGEQFF.

The rearrangement links TRBV6-1 to TRBJ2-7, with TRBD2 identical over 10 bases. The CDR3 contains 13 residues. V shed 6 bases, J shed 4 bases, and the junction held 3 bases outside the gene matches. Germline CDR1 and CDR2: MNHNS and SASEGT. Written as DNA, the CDR3 is TGTGCCAGCAGACTAGCGGGGAGGTACGAGCAGTACTTC. Encoded protein: CASRLAGRYEQYF.

This clone occurred once. CDR3 DNA: TGTGCCAGCAAGGGAGACTATAGCAATCAGCCCCAGCATTTT. This encodes CASKGDYSNQPQHF. The chain combines TRBV28 with TRBJ1-5; D unclear. The CDR3 is 14 amino acids. Germline CDR1 MDHEN, CDR2 SYDVKM. The V end was cut by 7 bases, the J end by 0 bases, with 10 bases between.

This clone has more than one count but fewer than ten. The gene calls are TRBV15 and TRBJ1-6, with TRBD1 matching 8 bases. The V gene end was trimmed by 0 bases and the J gene end by 5 bases; junction bases not matched to a gene: 3. The germline V gene encodes CDR1 LNHNV and CDR2 YYDKDF (reference sequence). The CDR3 is 16 amino acids. CDR3 bases: TGTGCCACCAGCAGAGATGTGGACAGGGATAATTCACCCCTCCACTTT. It yields the protein CATSRDVDRDNSPLHF.

V gene TRBV7-7 combines with J gene TRBJ2-3; 7 bases line up with TRBD1. The J segment lost 2 bases and the V segment lost 5 bases, leaving 10 bases of the junction unmatched. Germline values: CDR1 SSHAT, CDR2 FNYEAQ (reference sequence). The length of the CDR3 is 16 residues. CDR3 region: CASSPLRQGNTDTQYF. The CDR3 DNA reads as TGTGCCAGCAGCCCGTTACGACAGGGCAACACAGATACGCAGTATTTT.

The gene calls are TRBV14 and TRBJ1-2, with a possible D match to TRBD1 (5 bases). This CDR3 has 12 amino acids. Trimming removed 5 bases from V and 9 bases from J, with 13 bases in between. The germline V gene has CDR1 SGHDN and CDR2 FVKESK. CDR3 protein: CASSTGIGSYTF. The CDR3 DNA sequence: TGTGCCAGCAGCACAGGCATTGGGAGCTACACCTTC.

This chain links TRBV5-4 with TRBJ2-5, with D perhaps being TRBD1 or TRBD2 (5 bases each). This CDR3 has 15 residues. Germline values: CDR1 SGHNT, CDR2 YYREEE (reference sequence). Trimming stripped 2 bases from V and 5 bases from J, with 16 bases between. The CDR3 DNA follows: TGTGCCAGCAGCTTTCCCGGGACGCCGGTTGAGACCCAGTACTTC. Translation: CASSFPGTPVETQYF.

The chain links TRBV6-6 to TRBJ1-3; weak D call: TRBD1 (5 bases). Trimming removed 0 bases at V and 0 bases at J, with 6 bases between. CDR1 is MNHNY, CDR2 SVGAGI, per germline (reference sequence). The CDR3 has 15 residues. The CDR3 spells CASSYSGLSGNTIYF. CDR3 nucleotides: TGTGCCAGCAGTTACTCGGGGCTCTCTGGAAACACCATATATTTT.

The genes are TRBV29-1 and TRBJ2-6, with unresolved D. The germline V gene has CDR1 SQVTM and CDR2 ANQGSEA. This CDR3 has 14 residues. Between the trimmed V and J ends, which lost 7 bases and 2 bases, there was a span of 12 bases. In DNA, the CDR3 is TGCAGCGCCGACGGGTCCCCTGGGGCCAACGTCCTGACTTTC. Translated, it gives CSADGSPGANVLTF.

The chain has TRBV29-1 and TRBJ1-1; 8 bases agree with TRBD1. The CDR3 extends over 13 amino acids. In germline, CDR1 is SQVTM, CDR2 ANQGSEA. V shed 6 bases, J shed 5 bases, and the junction held 8 bases outside the gene matches. The CDR3 bases are TGCAGCGTGCACAGGGGGGAAAGGACTGAAGCTTTCTTT. Translating gives CSVHRGERTEAFF.

The rearrangement links TRBV7-2 to TRBJ1-4; D is possibly TRBD1 (6 bases). The CDR3 runs to 15 residues. Germline V gene lookup returns CDR1 SGHTA and CDR2 FQGNSA. V was pared by 1 base and J by 5 bases, with 11 bases between. The CDR3 region has the DNA TGTGCCAGCAGCTTAGAGGGGGAAAGGAATGAAAAACTGTTTTTT. It specifies CASSLEGERNEKLFF.

The chain combines TRBV4-1 with TRBJ2-7; TRBD2 matches at 13 bases. Germline trimming cut 3 bases from V and 1 base from J; bases unmatched to any gene: 6. The CDR3 covers 17 residues. CDR1 and CDR2 (germline): MGHRA, YSYEKL. CDR3 DNA: TGCGCCAGCAGCCATCAATGGACTAGCGGGAGTTCCTACGAGCAGTACTTC. It translates to CASSHQWTSGSSYEQYF.

This chain connects TRBV28 to TRBJ2-3; perhaps TRBD1 as D (5 bases). From germline, CDR1 is MDHEN and CDR2 SYDVKM. The ends were cut back, 2 bases at V and 4 bases at J, with 7 bases in the middle. The CDR3 spans 13 residues. CDR3 loop: CASSLQGSDTQYF. CDR3 bases: TGTGCCAGCAGTTTACAGGGCTCAGATACGCAGTATTTT.

This clone was counted once. The gene calls are TRBV5-4 and TRBJ1-2; unclear D gene. Between the trimmed V and J ends, which lost 4 bases and 2 bases, there was a span of 18 bases. Germline V CDR1 and CDR2: SGHNT, YYREEE (reference sequence). The CDR3 is made up of 16 amino acids. The CDR3 nucleotides read TGTGCCAGCAGCCGCGAAGCCGGGTCTAGGAACTATGGCTACACCTTC. Its translation: CASSREAGSRNYGYTF.

This clone was counted a few times. This chain joins TRBV6-6 and TRBJ1-5; tentatively, D is TRBD1 (5 bases). The CDR3 covers 16 residues. From germline, CDR1 is MNHNY and CDR2 SVGAGI (reference sequence). Trimming stripped 2 bases from V and 0 bases from J, with 11 bases between. The CDR3 nucleotides read TGTGCCAGCAGTTACCTCACAGGATTTAGCAATCAGCCCCAGCATTTT. Protein: CASSYLTGFSNQPQHF.

This chain links TRBV6-6 with TRBJ2-5; no definite D call. This CDR3 is 13 amino acids long. Germline loops: CDR1 MNHNY, CDR2 SVGAGI (reference sequence). With 0 bases removed from V and 5 bases from J, the gap between germline ends came to 7 bases. CDR3 sequence reads: CASSYSGWETQYF. The CDR3, as DNA: TGTGCCAGCAGTTACTCTGGGTGGGAGACCCAGTACTTC.

This chain links TRBV5-1 with TRBJ2-7; TRBD1 aligns across 10 bases. Germline assignment: CDR1 SGHRS and CDR2 YFSETQ. This CDR3 has 14 residues. V lost 4 bases to trimming and J lost 6 bases; unmatched junction nucleotides: 7. CDR3 amino acids: CASSPRQGAGEQYF. DNA for the CDR3: TGCGCCAGCAGCCCGAGACAGGGGGCGGGCGAGCAGTACTTC.

This chain uses TRBV6-1 with TRBJ2-7; D call uncertain. Germline-derived CDR1 and CDR2 are MNHNS and SASEGT. The CDR3 consists of 11 residues. V was cut by 0 bases and J by 10 bases, with 7 bases left in between. In nucleotides, the CDR3 is TGTGCCAGCAGTGAAGCTTCCCGACAGTACTTC. Its translation: CASSEASRQYF.

CDR3 residues: CATSSHTGTSPLSNQPQHF. In nucleotides, the CDR3 is TGTGCCACCAGCAGTCATACCGGGACCTCCCCTCTAAGCAATCAGCCCCAGCATTTT. The gene calls are TRBV15 and TRBJ1-5, with D perhaps matching TRBD1 (5 bases). The CDR3 covers 19 residues. Germline V gives CDR1 LNHNV, CDR2 YYDKDF (reference sequence). The V end lost 3 bases, the J end lost 1 base, and 22 bases lay between the germline ends.

This rearrangement joins TRBV2 to TRBJ1-2; D remains ambiguous. The V gene lost 6 bases and the J gene lost 3 bases, with 11 bases spanning the gap. The CDR3 has 13 amino acids. CDR1 is SNHLY, CDR2 FYNNEI, per germline. The CDR3 bases are TGTGCCAGCAGCAAAAGACGGGACTATGGCTACACCTTC. It is translated as CASSKRRDYGYTF.

CDR3 in DNA: TGTGCCAGCAGCTTCCTGACAGACTTCTACGAGCAGTACTTC. Translated: CASSFLTDFYEQYF. V is TRBV7-2 and J is TRBJ2-7; D may be TRBD1 (5 bases). V was shortened by 3 bases and J by 3 bases, with 12 bases between the two germline ends. CDR3 length: 14 amino acids. CDR1 SGHTA and CDR2 FQGNSA come from the germline V gene.

The CDR3 DNA is TGCGCCAGCAGCCAACCCCGACTAGCGGGGGGGCCGGCCGGGGAGCTGTTTTTT. This sequence encodes CASSQPRLAGGPAGELFF. The rearrangement uses TRBV4-1 and TRBJ2-2, with 14 bases fitting TRBD2. Trimming took 2 bases from V and 6 from J; bases not matched to a gene: 8. CDR1 and CDR2 from the germline V gene are MGHRA and YSYEKL. The CDR3 consists of 18 residues.

This clone is a singleton in its sample. The chain combines TRBV19 with TRBJ2-1; 7 nucleotides match TRBD1. This CDR3 spans 17 amino acids. Germline CDR1 reads LNHDA; CDR2 reads SQIVND (reference sequence). The V gene end was trimmed by 5 bases and the J gene end by 0 bases; junction bases not matched to a gene: 10. The CDR3 loop reads CASSLRQGPNSYNEQFF. CDR3 in DNA: TGTGCCAGTAGTTTGAGACAGGGTCCGAACTCCTACAATGAGCAGTTCTTC.

The chain combines TRBV4-1 with TRBJ1-2; 9 bases fit TRBD1. V was pared by 4 bases and J by 5 bases, with 8 bases of the junction left unmatched. CDR1 and CDR2 (germline): MGHRA, YSYEKL. This CDR3 spans 15 amino acids. DNA of the CDR3: TGCGCCAGCAGCCGCGTCTCAGGACAGGGGTATGGCTACACCTTC. Protein: CASSRVSGQGYGYTF.